This paragraph reports one T cell receptor beta chain. Its antigen is as yet unknown. This specimen belongs to a study of T cells expressing NK-cell markers. About the research overall: Of eight sequenced donors, seven were HCMV-seropositive and one HCMV-seronegative. Study-wide results and limits: Expanded clones of NKG2C+ T cells had an unclear HCMV specificity.

TCRdb re-called the 5' RACE reads and shows each CDR3 protein once, DNA omitted. This specimen shows roughly 450,000 distinct CDR3 sequences; the ten leading clones hold 1.4%. The germline V gene encodes CDR1 MNHEY and CDR2 SVGEGT. This CDR3 spans 16 amino acids. The specimen was blood T cells: a sorted CD56 or NKG2C T cell subset, CD4+ or CD8+ T cells, or bulk PBMC T cells (not recorded which). J is TRBJ2-1 and V is TRBV6-2 or TRBV6-3; lacking DNA, the TRBD2 call made by TCRdb goes unchecked. This TCR was recovered from a woman aged 50 to 60 in good health. CDR3 sequence: CASSYSLAGVYNEQFF.